One sample yielded the 28 T cell receptor beta chains listed below, sequenced in a study of blood T cell repertoires in COVID-19. Produced via immunoSEQ multiplex PCR; TCRdb's table is partial and in-frame only. The sample comprises over 200,000 clones, approximately 86% of which are singletons, and 10% rests with the top ten. The sample was PBMCs or T cells enriched from blood (not recorded which). All receptors derive from a man between 18 and 35 years old with acute COVID-19.

This chain uses TRBV11-2 with TRBJ2-3; D may be TRBD2 (6 bases). This CDR3 region has 17 residues. V lost 5 bases and J lost 3, with 21 bases in between. CDR1 is SGHAT, CDR2 FQNNGV, per germline. The CDR3 coding sequence is TGTGCCAGCAGCCACAGCCCGGCCTCTCGGGAGACAGATACGCAGTATTTT. It encodes CASSHSPASRETDTQYF.

The chain employs TRBV28 and TRBJ1-1, with 8 bases lining up with TRBD1. V lost 6 bases, J lost 2 bases, and 5 bases stayed unmatched. Per germline, CDR1 MDHEN and CDR2 SYDVKM. There are 14 residues in the CDR3. DNA for the CDR3: TGTGCCAGCAGCATACAGGGGGGTAACACTGAAGCTTTCTTT. Its translation: CASSIQGGNTEAFF. Full variable domain (remainder filled in from reference TRBV28 and TRBJ1-1): DVKVTQSSRYLVKRTGEKVFLECVQDMDHENMFWYRQDPGLGLRLIYFSYDVKMKEKGDIPEGYSVSREKKERFSLILESASTNQTSMYLCASSIQGGNTEAFFGQGTRLTVV.

This chain links TRBV5-1 with TRBJ2-7; 7 bases map to TRBD2. The CDR3 covers 14 residues. Germline V CDR1 and CDR2: SGHRS, YFSETQ. Trimming cost V 0 bases and J 1 base; bases outside gene matches: 1. The CDR3 DNA reads TGCGCCAGCAGCTTGGGCGGGGGATCCTACGAGCAGTACTTC. Translation gives CASSLGGGSYEQYF.

J is TRBJ2-2 and V is TRBV28; a possible D gene is TRBD2 (7 bases). The CDR3 consists of 18 residues. The ends were cut back, 2 bases at V and 7 bases at J, with 23 bases in the middle. The V gene's germline CDR1 is MDHEN and CDR2 SYDVKM. The CDR3 loop is CASSLSPPQGGGNGELFF. CDR3 coding DNA: TGTGCCAGCAGTTTAAGTCCCCCACAGGGCGGGGGCAACGGGGAGCTGTTTTTT.

The CDR3 DNA reads as TGTGCCAGTAGTATAAGACAGAAAAATTCACCCCTCCACTTT. Its protein product is CASSIRQKNSPLHF. The chain uses TRBV19 and TRBJ1-6; D is perhaps TRBD1 (5 bases). This CDR3 is 14 amino acids long. V was shortened by 2 bases and J by 7 bases, with 9 bases between the two germline ends. The germline V gene encodes CDR1 LNHDA and CDR2 SQIVND (reference sequence).

The chain links TRBV4-1 to TRBJ2-4, with 9 bases fitting TRBD1. CDR3 length: 16 amino acids. Looked up from germline, CDR1 is MGHRA and CDR2 is YSYEKL. V lost 3 bases to trimming and J lost 0 bases; unmatched junction nucleotides: 3. CDR3 region: CASSQGTGSAKNIQYF. The CDR3 DNA reads as TGCGCCAGCAGCCAGGGGACAGGGTCAGCCAAAAACATTCAGTACTTC.

The J gene is TRBJ2-5, the V gene TRBV15; D ambiguous. V dropped 11 bases and J dropped 4 bases, with 14 bases sitting between them. The germline V gene encodes CDR1 LNHNV and CDR2 YYDKDF (reference sequence). The CDR3 spans 12 residues. For the CDR3, the DNA is TGTGCCTCCGGAGATCGTCGAGAGACCCAGTACTTC. This translates into CASGDRRETQYF.

The chain employs TRBV27 and TRBJ2-1; D call uncertain. V lost 7 bases and J lost 3, with 13 bases in between. The length of the CDR3 is 14 residues. The germline gives CDR1 MNHEY, CDR2 SMNVEV (reference sequence). CDR3 sequence: CASTTLPNYNEQFF. CDR3 bases: TGTGCCAGCACCACTCTCCCTAACTACAATGAGCAGTTCTTC.

The V call is TRBV4-3, the J call TRBJ1-5; TRBD1 aligns across 9 bases. The germline V gene encodes CDR1 LGHNA and CDR2 YSLEER. Trimming at V came to 1 base and at J to 4 bases, leaving 5 bases not matched to a gene. This CDR3 region has 16 residues. CDR3 loop: CASSQALGQGNQPQHF. CDR3 DNA sequence: TGCGCCAGCAGCCAAGCCCTGGGACAGGGTAATCAGCCCCAGCATTTT.

The chain recombines TRBV5-4 with TRBJ2-5; 8 nucleotides agree with TRBD2. Germline lookup yields CDR1 SGHNT and CDR2 YYREEE (reference sequence). With V trimmed by 4 bases and J by 3 bases, 2 bases remained unmatched. CDR3 size: 13 residues. This CDR3 is CASSREGKETQYF. CDR3 nucleotides: TGTGCCAGCAGCCGGGAGGGGAAAGAGACCCAGTACTTC.

The CDR3 DNA follows: TGTGCCAGCTCACCACCGGCGGCCCAAACCAAGAACACCGGGGAGCTGTTTTTT. Encoded protein: CASSPPAAQTKNTGELFF. The chain employs TRBV18 and TRBJ2-2; D gene unclear. The CDR3 contains 18 residues. Germline CDR1 is KGHSH and CDR2 is LQKENI. Trimming shortened V by 0 bases and J by 1 base, and 15 bases separated the two germline ends.

The genes are TRBV27 and TRBJ2-7, with TRBD1 matching 7 bases. With V trimmed by 1 base and J by 1 base, 4 bases remained unmatched. The CDR3 has 15 amino acids. Per the germline V gene, CDR1 is MNHEY and CDR2 is SMNVEV (reference sequence). CDR3 nucleotides: TGTGCCAGCAGTTTATTGGGACAGTATTCCTACGAGCAGTACTTC. As protein: CASSLLGQYSYEQYF.

The chain couples TRBV28 to TRBJ1-1; TRBD1 might be the D (6 bases). Trimming took off 3 bases at V and 4 bases at J, with 15 bases between the two ends. Germline-derived CDR1 and CDR2 are MDHEN and SYDVKM. The CDR3 runs 15 residues. CDR3 loop: CASSLPGTLSTEAFF. CDR3 DNA: TGTGCCAGCAGTTTGCCCGGGACATTGAGCACTGAAGCTTTCTTT.

J is TRBJ2-7 and V is TRBV27; the D gene is possibly TRBD1 (6 bases). Germline CDR1 is MNHEY and CDR2 is SMNVEV (reference sequence). V was clipped by 3 bases and J by 2 bases, with 11 bases between them. This CDR3 is built from 14 residues. The CDR3 sequence is CASSFGSGAYEQYF. The CDR3, as DNA: TGTGCCAGCAGTTTTGGGTCAGGGGCCTACGAGCAGTACTTC.

The DNA of the CDR3 is TGTGCCACCAGACAGGGTGGAGCTTTCTTT. Its protein is CATRQGGAFF. J is TRBJ1-1 and V is TRBV28; 7 bases align to TRBD1. V was pared by 10 bases and J by 10 bases, with 6 bases of the junction left unmatched. Germline-derived CDR1 and CDR2 are MDHEN and SYDVKM. The CDR3 has 10 residues.

This clone was counted many times. The chain uses TRBV4-1 and TRBJ2-7; 12 bases agree with TRBD1. Germline V gives CDR1 MGHRA, CDR2 YSYEKL. The trim removed 2 bases at V and 5 bases at J, leaving 10 bases unmatched. The CDR3 consists of 17 residues. The CDR3 protein is CASSQQPPGQGADEQYF. The CDR3 nucleotides are TGCGCCAGCAGCCAACAACCCCCGGGACAGGGGGCGGACGAGCAGTACTTC.

The chain joins TRBV4-1 to TRBJ2-1, with 10 bases that match TRBD2. Per germline, CDR1 MGHRA and CDR2 YSYEKL. V trimming: 1 base; J trimming: 4 bases; junction bases outside the gene matches: 7. This CDR3 is built from 17 residues. The CDR3 region has the DNA TGCGCCAGCAGCCAAGTGAGCGGGGGGGACCTTTACAATGAGCAGTTCTTC. As protein: CASSQVSGGDLYNEQFF.

This clone came up a few times. The same CDR3 arises from other DNA sequences in this sample as well. The V call is TRBV4-3, the J call TRBJ2-7, with D possibly matching TRBD1 (5 bases). Trimming stripped 0 bases from V and 2 bases from J, with 11 bases between. Germline V gives CDR1 LGHNA, CDR2 YSLEER. The CDR3 covers 15 residues. CDR3 nucleotides: TGCGCCAGCAGCCAAGATCGGCAGGGCGCCTACGAGCAGTACTTC. Its protein is CASSQDRQGAYEQYF.

This clone appeared once. This chain uses TRBV7-9 with TRBJ1-6; possibly TRBD1 for D (5 bases). The CDR3 runs to 13 residues. Trimming took 7 bases from V and 9 from J, leaving 13 bases between them. Germline assignment: CDR1 SEHNR and CDR2 FQNEAQ (reference sequence). The CDR3 protein is CASIENGASPLHF. CDR3 DNA sequence: TGTGCCAGCATCGAAAATGGGGCTTCACCCCTCCACTTT.

The J gene is TRBJ2-5, the V gene TRBV30; D perhaps matches TRBD2 (6 bases). Germline CDR1 is GTSNPN and CDR2 is SVGIG (reference sequence). Trimming removed 4 bases from V and 4 bases from J, with 25 bases in between. This CDR3 has 17 amino acids. The chain's CDR3 is CAWISVEAGSKGETQYF. The CDR3 nucleotides are TGTGCCTGGATTAGTGTTGAGGCCGGGAGCAAGGGAGAGACCCAGTACTTC.

The chain uses TRBV7-9 and TRBJ2-1; 10 bases line up with TRBD2. J was trimmed by 3 bases and V by 5 bases; bases with no gene match: 10. This CDR3 has 17 amino acids. CDR1 is SEHNR, CDR2 FQNEAQ, per germline (reference sequence). For the CDR3, the DNA is TGTGCCAGCAGCCCAAGTGCTACTAGCGGGAACTACAATGAGCAGTTCTTC. This gives the protein CASSPSATSGNYNEQFF.

The genes are TRBV12-3 or TRBV12-4 and TRBJ2-7; D is ambiguous. The V end lost 4 bases, the J end lost 2 bases, and 6 bases lay between the germline ends. This CDR3 contains 12 residues. The CDR3 nucleotides read TGTGCCAGCAGTTCCTTCCCCTACGAGCAGTACTTC. Translated: CASSSFPYEQYF.

The chain combines TRBV11-2 with TRBJ2-1; 7 bases line up with TRBD2. The CDR3 covers 16 residues. Trimming at V came to 0 bases and at J to 8 bases, leaving 10 bases not matched to a gene. Per the germline V gene, CDR1 is SGHAT and CDR2 is FQNNGV. The CDR3 spells CASSLEPAGNRDEQFF. CDR3 bases: TGTGCCAGCAGCTTAGAACCAGCGGGAAATCGCGATGAGCAGTTCTTC.

This chain joins TRBV7-2 and TRBJ2-7, with 11 bases that match TRBD2. There are 15 residues in the CDR3. The trim removed 5 bases at V and 3 bases at J, leaving 6 bases unmatched. Germline loops: CDR1 SGHTA, CDR2 FQGNSA. CDR3 in DNA: TGTGCCAGCAGCACCCCTAGCGGGGGGCGCTACGAGCAGTACTTC. It translates to CASSTPSGGRYEQYF.

The CDR3 region has the DNA TGTGCCAGTAGTATAGACGTCTGGGGGGAGTTCCTCACCGGAGGCAATCAGCCCCAGCATTTT. Translation gives CASSIDVWGEFLTGGNQPQHF. The gene calls are TRBV19 and TRBJ1-5, with D perhaps matching TRBD1 (5 bases). The CDR3 has 21 amino acids. The germline V and J ends were trimmed by 0 bases and 2 bases, with 26 bases remaining between them. Germline CDR1 reads LNHDA; CDR2 reads SQIVND (reference sequence).

V gene TRBV7-2 combines with J gene TRBJ2-1; 11 bases are shared with TRBD2. Germline V CDR1 and CDR2: SGHTA, FQGNSA. The CDR3 runs to 15 residues. Trimming removed 10 bases from V and 8 bases from J; junction bases left unmatched: 13. The CDR3: CATKKLAGVRDEQFF. DNA of the CDR3: TGTGCCACGAAGAAACTAGCGGGAGTTCGCGATGAGCAGTTCTTC.

The sample holds one count of this clone. V gene TRBV4-1 combines with J gene TRBJ1-6; no reliable D call. V gave up 1 base and J gave up 10 bases, with 5 bases separating them. Germline V gene lookup returns CDR1 MGHRA and CDR2 YSYEKL. The CDR3 is 12 residues long. CDR3 sequence (DNA): TGCGCCAGCAGCCAAGGCGGCTCACCCCTCCACTTT. Amino acids: CASSQGGSPLHF.

V is TRBV9 and J is TRBJ1-2; the D gene is possibly TRBD1 (6 bases). The CDR3 runs to 14 residues. V was pared by 3 bases and J by 6 bases, with 15 bases between. Per the germline V gene, CDR1 is SGDLS and CDR2 is YYNGEE. The CDR3, as DNA: TGTGCCAGCAGCGCCCTGACACAGGGTCATGGCTACACCTTC. It codes for CASSALTQGHGYTF.